Listed here are 25 T cell receptor beta chains from one sample, sequenced in a study of T cell responses to AZD1222 COVID-19 vaccine. Produced via immunoSEQ multiplex PCR; TCRdb's table is partial and in-frame only. The sample shows about 100,000 clones, 90% of them seen only once. The sequencing used peripheral blood, collected on day 0 of AZD1222 vaccination. These receptor sequences come from an adult in good health.

V usage is TRBV27 and J usage is TRBJ2-5; D remains unclear. The CDR3 sequence is 13 residues long. V was pared by 2 bases and J by 2 bases, with 6 bases between. CDR1 and CDR2 from the germline V gene are MNHEY and SMNVEV (reference sequence). CDR3 sequence: CASSLLSQETQYF. CDR3 nucleotide sequence: TGTGCCAGCAGTTTACTCAGTCAAGAGACCCAGTACTTC.

The chain recombines TRBV19 with TRBJ2-3; 9 nucleotides line up with TRBD2. Germline CDR1 is LNHDA and CDR2 is SQIVND (reference sequence). The CDR3 is 16 residues long. Unmatched junction bases numbered 7, after V lost 5 bases and J lost 1 base. In DNA form, the CDR3 reads TGTGCCAGTAGTGGTGAGGGACTAGCCCGCACAGATACGCAGTATTTT. It codes for CASSGEGLARTDTQYF.

DNA of the CDR3: TGTGCCAGTAGTTCCATCGGGACAGCCTCTGGAAACACCATATATTTT. Protein product: CASSSIGTASGNTIYF. The chain combines TRBV19 with TRBJ1-3; 7 nucleotides match TRBD1. The CDR3 length is 16 residues. Germline-derived CDR1 and CDR2 are LNHDA and SQIVND (reference sequence). V lost 5 bases, J lost 0 bases, and 7 bases stayed unmatched.

The chain has TRBV11-1 and TRBJ1-5; 7 bases are a match to TRBD1. Trimming took 6 bases from V and 3 from J; bases not matched to a gene: 5. Germline CDR1 and CDR2: SGHAT and FQDESV (reference sequence). The CDR3 covers 14 residues. The CDR3 loop reads CASSQGVNNQPQHF. The CDR3 DNA is TGTGCCAGCAGTCAGGGGGTTAACAATCAGCCCCAGCATTTT.

V is TRBV11-2 and J is TRBJ2-5; 10 nucleotides align to TRBD2. CDR3 length: 17 residues. Looked up from germline, CDR1 is SGHAT and CDR2 is FQNNGV. After removal of 2 bases from V and 5 bases from J, the junction contained 11 bases not matched to a gene. DNA of the CDR3: TGTGCCAGCAGCTTATCTTTAACTAGCGGGGTGGGGGAGACCCAGTACTTC. Translating it yields CASSLSLTSGVGETQYF.

The gene calls are TRBV14 and TRBJ1-3; D ambiguous. The CDR3 runs to 16 residues. Trimming took off 3 bases at V and 0 bases at J, with 12 bases between the two ends. Germline V gene lookup returns CDR1 SGHDN and CDR2 FVKESK. CDR3 coding DNA: TGTGCCAGCAGCCAGGTTGACTCCCGCTCTGGAAACACCATATATTTT. It yields the protein CASSQVDSRSGNTIYF.

The V call is TRBV15, the J call TRBJ2-7, with TRBD1 identical over 10 bases. V shed 4 bases, J shed 2 bases, and the junction held 5 bases outside the gene matches. CDR1 is LNHNV and CDR2 is YYDKDF in the germline V gene (reference sequence). The CDR3 extends over 15 amino acids. The CDR3 region has the DNA TGTGCCACCAGCACCGGACAGGGGGTGACCTACGAGCAGTACTTC. This codes for CATSTGQGVTYEQYF.

This CDR3 reads CASSTEEQGIGELFF. Here the CDR3 DNA reads TGTGCCAGCAGCACCGAGGAGCAGGGAATCGGGGAGCTGTTTTTT. The V and J genes are TRBV5-4 and TRBJ2-2; D is perhaps TRBD1 (5 bases). CDR3 length: 15 amino acids. Germline V lookup: CDR1 SGHNT, CDR2 YYREEE (reference sequence). Trimming cost V 4 bases and J 7 bases, with 17 bases left between them.

This clone has just one count. V is TRBV19 and J is TRBJ1-2; unclear D gene. V was clipped by 0 bases and J by 5 bases, with 19 bases between them. This CDR3 comprises 17 residues. CDR1 and CDR2 (germline): LNHDA, SQIVND (reference sequence). The CDR3 nucleotides are TGTGCCAGTAGTATAGATCGGGAAACCCCCGCGAGGTATGGCTACACCTTC. The encoded protein is CASSIDRETPARYGYTF.

V usage is TRBV27 and J usage is TRBJ2-3, with D tentatively TRBD2 (5 bases). This CDR3 has 16 residues. V was cut by 5 bases and J by 2 bases, with 17 bases left in between. Germline loops: CDR1 MNHEY, CDR2 SMNVEV (reference sequence). CDR3 nucleotide sequence: TGTGCCAGCAGTCCACAATATAGAGCGGCCACAGATACGCAGTATTTT. Amino acid sequence: CASSPQYRAATDTQYF.

This clone appeared a few times. This CDR3 is also generated by other DNA sequences in the sample. The chain has TRBV12-3 or TRBV12-4 and TRBJ1-3, with unresolved D. There are 13 residues in the CDR3. V was pared by 4 bases and J by 4 bases, with 8 bases between. The CDR3 loop is CASSWGSGNTIYF. In DNA, the CDR3 is TGTGCCAGCAGTTGGGGATCCGGAAACACCATATATTTT.

The chain has TRBV2 and TRBJ1-1; D not resolved. The CDR3 runs to 14 residues. Between the trimmed V and J ends, which lost 6 bases and 4 bases, there was a span of 15 bases. Germline V lookup: CDR1 SNHLY, CDR2 FYNNEI. The CDR3 here is CASRGSASFTEAFF. As DNA, the CDR3 is TGTGCCAGCAGAGGGTCTGCGAGCTTCACTGAAGCTTTCTTT.

J is TRBJ1-4 and V is TRBV2; a weak D match, TRBD1 (5 bases). Germline V gene sequence: CDR1 SNHLY, CDR2 FYNNEI. Trimming took 6 bases from V and 8 from J, leaving 10 bases between them. CDR3 length: 12 amino acids. The CDR3 DNA reads TGTGCCAGCAGCGGGACGGGAGAAAAACTGTTTTTT. Its translation is CASSGTGEKLFF. The whole variable domain, remainder taken from reference TRBV2 and TRBJ1-4, is EPEVTQTPSHQVTQMGQEVILRCVPISNHLYFYWYRQILGQKVEFLVSFYNNEISEKSEIFDDQFSVERPDGSNFTLKIRSTKLEDSAMYFCASSGTGEKLFFGSGTQLSVL.

CDR3 loop: CSARAKSPYTF. The CDR3 DNA reads as TGCAGTGCTAGAGCAAAATCGCCGTACACCTTC. The V and J genes are TRBV20-1 and TRBJ1-2; D is uncertain. V lost 1 base, J lost 11 bases, and 11 bases lay in between. The germline V gene encodes CDR1 DFQATT and CDR2 SNEGSKA (reference sequence). The CDR3 is made up of 11 amino acids.

This clone was detected only once. J is TRBJ2-1 and V is TRBV6-4, with D perhaps matching TRBD1 (6 bases). V shed 7 bases and J shed 5 bases, with 15 bases lying between them. The CDR3 is 14 residues long. Germline CDR1 is MRHNA and CDR2 is SNTAGT. The CDR3 sequence is CASKDNRENNEQFF. CDR3 coding DNA: TGTGCCAGCAAAGACAACAGGGAAAACAATGAGCAGTTCTTC.

The V and J genes are TRBV3-1 (or the pseudogene TRBV3-2) and TRBJ1-4; D call uncertain. V gave up 0 bases and J gave up 3 bases, with 8 bases separating them. The germline V gene has CDR1 LGHDT and CDR2 YNNKEL (reference sequence). CDR3 length equals 15 residues. In nucleotides, the CDR3 is TGTGCCAGCAGCCAAGAGGGGTCGCCTAATGAAAAACTGTTTTTT. This encodes CASSQEGSPNEKLFF.

The chain employs TRBV28 and TRBJ1-5; D is uncertain. V was clipped by 5 bases and J by 7 bases, with 12 bases between them. CDR1 and CDR2 from the germline V gene are MDHEN and SYDVKM. The CDR3 is made up of 13 amino acids. CDR3 in DNA: TGTGCCAGCAGTCTGACATATAGGCAGCCCCAGCATTTT. Protein sequence: CASSLTYRQPQHF.

The chain joins TRBV12-3 or TRBV12-4 to TRBJ1-1; possibly TRBD1 for D (6 bases). The length of the CDR3 is 13 residues. The V gene lost 3 bases and the J gene lost 4 bases, with 9 bases spanning the gap. The CDR3 DNA sequence: TGTGCCAGCAGTTTGGGGGGGCCCACTGAAGCTTTCTTT. This sequence encodes CASSLGGPTEAFF.

The gene calls are TRBV10-2 and TRBJ1-1; D is unresolved. V dropped 8 bases and J dropped 6 bases, with 13 bases sitting between them. The CDR3 is made up of 12 amino acids. The germline CDR1 and CDR2 sequences are WSHSY and SAAADI. The CDR3 here is CASGDGEAEAFF. CDR3 in DNA: TGCGCCAGCGGGGATGGAGAGGCTGAAGCTTTCTTT.

CDR3 sequence reads: CASSLGEGEAFF. DNA for the CDR3: TGTGCCAGCAGTTTGGGGGAGGGTGAAGCTTTCTTT. The V gene is TRBV12-3 or TRBV12-4, the J gene TRBJ1-1; D might be TRBD1 (5 bases). This CDR3 contains 12 residues. V gave up 3 bases and J gave up 7 bases, with 9 bases separating them.

The chain combines TRBV10-3 with TRBJ1-4; tentatively, D is TRBD1 (5 bases). The germline gives CDR1 ENHRY, CDR2 SYGVKD. The germline V and J ends were trimmed by 10 bases and 6 bases, with 15 bases remaining between them. This CDR3 is built from 13 residues. CDR3 protein: CASQGGGDEKLFF. In DNA, the CDR3 is TGTGCCAGCCAGGGTGGAGGGGATGAAAAACTGTTTTTT.

The CDR3 bases are TGTGCCAGCAGTTTTCGGGAACAGCCCCAGCATTTT. Protein: CASSFREQPQHF. J is TRBJ1-5 and V is TRBV28; D is uncertain. Germline CDR1 and CDR2: MDHEN and SYDVKM. The CDR3 runs to 12 residues. V lost 3 bases to trimming and J lost 7 bases, with 7 bases between them.

The V gene is TRBV5-1, the J gene TRBJ1-1, with TRBD1 matching 9 bases. The length of the CDR3 is 14 residues. Germline CDR1 and CDR2: SGHRS and YFSETQ. V shed 5 bases and J 5 bases; nucleotides not matched to a gene: 7. CDR3 sequence: CASRDRGSETEAFF. In DNA form, the CDR3 reads TGCGCCAGCAGGGACAGGGGATCGGAGACTGAAGCTTTCTTT.

The chain combines TRBV19 with TRBJ1-1, with D possibly TRBD1 on 5 matching bases. This CDR3 is 14 amino acids long. The germline CDR1 and CDR2 sequences are LNHDA and SQIVND (reference sequence). V was trimmed by 7 bases and J by 0 bases, leaving 12 bases between them. The DNA for the CDR3 is TGTGCCAGTACCTCGACAGACCTGAACACTGAAGCTTTCTTT. Translated: CASTSTDLNTEAFF.

This clone appeared a single time. The chain employs TRBV6-1 and TRBJ2-3, with D possibly matching TRBD1 (5 bases). The length of the CDR3 is 15 residues. Looked up from germline, CDR1 is MNHNS and CDR2 is SASEGT. V lost 2 bases and J lost 1, with 10 bases in between. The chain's CDR3 is CASSERGFGTDTQYF. The CDR3 coding sequence is TGTGCCAGCAGTGAAAGGGGTTTCGGCACAGATACGCAGTATTTT.